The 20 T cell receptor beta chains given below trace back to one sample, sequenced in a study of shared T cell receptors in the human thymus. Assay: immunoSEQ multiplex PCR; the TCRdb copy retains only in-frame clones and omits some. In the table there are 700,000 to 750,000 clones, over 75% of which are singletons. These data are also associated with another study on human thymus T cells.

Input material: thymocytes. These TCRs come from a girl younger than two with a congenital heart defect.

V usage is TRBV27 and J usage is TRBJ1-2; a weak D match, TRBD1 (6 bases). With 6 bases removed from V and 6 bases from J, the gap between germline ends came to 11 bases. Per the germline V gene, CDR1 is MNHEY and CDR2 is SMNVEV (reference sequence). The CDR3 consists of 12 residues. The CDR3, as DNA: TGTGCCAGCAGCCTTGCAGGGGATGGCTACACCTTC. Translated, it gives CASSLAGDGYTF.

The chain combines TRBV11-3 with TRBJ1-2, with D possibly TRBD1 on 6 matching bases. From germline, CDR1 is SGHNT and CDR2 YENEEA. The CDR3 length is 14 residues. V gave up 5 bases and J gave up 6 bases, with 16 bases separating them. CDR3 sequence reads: CASSPGQFLNGYTF. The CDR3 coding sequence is TGTGCCAGCAGCCCCGGACAGTTCCTGAATGGCTACACCTTC.

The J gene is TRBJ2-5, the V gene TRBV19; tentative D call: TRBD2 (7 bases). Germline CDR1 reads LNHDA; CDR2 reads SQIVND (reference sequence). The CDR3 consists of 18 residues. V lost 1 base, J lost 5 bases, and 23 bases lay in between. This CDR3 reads CASSIAPWGGPLVETQYF. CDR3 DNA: TGTGCCAGTAGTATAGCCCCCTGGGGGGGCCCGTTAGTGGAGACCCAGTACTTC.

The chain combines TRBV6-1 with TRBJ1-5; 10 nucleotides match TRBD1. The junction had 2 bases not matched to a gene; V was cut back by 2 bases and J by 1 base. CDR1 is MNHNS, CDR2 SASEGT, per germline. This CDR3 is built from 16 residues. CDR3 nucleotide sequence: TGTGCCAGCAGTGAAAGGACAGGGGGAAGCAATCAGCCCCAGCATTTT. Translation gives CASSERTGGSNQPQHF.

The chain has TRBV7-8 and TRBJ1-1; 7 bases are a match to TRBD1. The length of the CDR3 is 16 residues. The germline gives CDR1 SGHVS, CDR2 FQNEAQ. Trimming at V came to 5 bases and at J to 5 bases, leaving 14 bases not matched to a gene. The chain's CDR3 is CASSLNGTAKNTEAFF. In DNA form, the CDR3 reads TGTGCCAGCAGCCTAAACGGGACAGCAAAAAATACTGAAGCTTTCTTT.

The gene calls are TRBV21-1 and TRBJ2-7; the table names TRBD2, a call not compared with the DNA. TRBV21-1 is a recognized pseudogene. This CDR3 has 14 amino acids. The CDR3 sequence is CASSNSEDSYEQYF. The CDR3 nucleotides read TGTGCCAGCAGCAATTCCGAGGATAGCTACGAGCAGTACTTC.

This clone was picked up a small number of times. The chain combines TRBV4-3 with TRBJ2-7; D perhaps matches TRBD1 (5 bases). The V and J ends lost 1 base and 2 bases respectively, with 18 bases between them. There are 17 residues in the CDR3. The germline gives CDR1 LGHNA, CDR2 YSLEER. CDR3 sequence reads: CASSQVFRERQPYEQYF. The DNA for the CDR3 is TGCGCCAGCAGCCAAGTTTTCAGGGAACGACAACCCTACGAGCAGTACTTC.

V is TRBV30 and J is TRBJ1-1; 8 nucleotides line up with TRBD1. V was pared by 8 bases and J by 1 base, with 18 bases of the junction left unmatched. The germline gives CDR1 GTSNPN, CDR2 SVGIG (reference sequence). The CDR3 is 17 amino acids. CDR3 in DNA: TGTGCCGGCCATAAGTGGAACAGGGGGACCGAGAACACTGAAGCTTTCTTT. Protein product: CAGHKWNRGTENTEAFF.

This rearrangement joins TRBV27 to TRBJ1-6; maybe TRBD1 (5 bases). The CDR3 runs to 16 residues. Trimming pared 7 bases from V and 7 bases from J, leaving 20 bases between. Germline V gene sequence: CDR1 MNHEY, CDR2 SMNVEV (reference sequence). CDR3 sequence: CASTRIPMGGNSPLHF. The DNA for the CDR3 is TGTGCCAGCACCCGGATTCCTATGGGGGGAAATTCACCCCTCCACTTT.

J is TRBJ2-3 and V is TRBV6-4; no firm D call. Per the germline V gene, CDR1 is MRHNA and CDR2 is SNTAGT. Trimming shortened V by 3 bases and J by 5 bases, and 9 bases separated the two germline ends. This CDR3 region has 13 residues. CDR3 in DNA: TGTGCCAGCAGTGAATCGAGAGAAGATACGCAGTATTTT. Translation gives CASSESREDTQYF.

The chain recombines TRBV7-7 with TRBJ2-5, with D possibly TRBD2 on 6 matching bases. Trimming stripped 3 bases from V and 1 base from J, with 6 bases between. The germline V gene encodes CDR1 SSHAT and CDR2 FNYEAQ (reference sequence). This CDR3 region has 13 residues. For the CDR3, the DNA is TGTGCCAGCAGCTTCGGGGGCCAAGAGACCCAGTACTTC. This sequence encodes CASSFGGQETQYF.

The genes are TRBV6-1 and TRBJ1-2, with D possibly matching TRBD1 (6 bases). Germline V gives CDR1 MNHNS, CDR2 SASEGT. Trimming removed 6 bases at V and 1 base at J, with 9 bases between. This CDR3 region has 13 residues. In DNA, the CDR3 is TGTGCCAGCAGACAGGGAAATAACTATGGCTACACCTTC. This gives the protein CASRQGNNYGYTF.

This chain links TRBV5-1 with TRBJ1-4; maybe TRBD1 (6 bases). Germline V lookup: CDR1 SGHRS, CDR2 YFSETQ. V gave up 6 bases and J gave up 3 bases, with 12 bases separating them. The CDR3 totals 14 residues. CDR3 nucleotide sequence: TGCGCCAGCACGGCGGGGGCGGCTAATGAAAAACTGTTTTTT. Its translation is CASTAGAANEKLFF.

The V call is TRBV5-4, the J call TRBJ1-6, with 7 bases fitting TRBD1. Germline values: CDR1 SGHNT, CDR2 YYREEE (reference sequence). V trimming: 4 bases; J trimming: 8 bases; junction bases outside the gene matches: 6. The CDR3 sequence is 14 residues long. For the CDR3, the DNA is TGTGCCAGCAGCCGCGACAGGGTGGATTCACCCCTCCACTTT. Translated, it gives CASSRDRVDSPLHF.

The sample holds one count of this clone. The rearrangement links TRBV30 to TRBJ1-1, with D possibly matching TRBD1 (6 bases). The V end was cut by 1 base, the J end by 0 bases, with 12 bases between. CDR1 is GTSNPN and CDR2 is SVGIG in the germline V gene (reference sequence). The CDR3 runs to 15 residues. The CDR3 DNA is TGTGCCTGGAGTGATGCGGACAGTATGAACACTGAAGCTTTCTTT. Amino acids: CAWSDADSMNTEAFF.

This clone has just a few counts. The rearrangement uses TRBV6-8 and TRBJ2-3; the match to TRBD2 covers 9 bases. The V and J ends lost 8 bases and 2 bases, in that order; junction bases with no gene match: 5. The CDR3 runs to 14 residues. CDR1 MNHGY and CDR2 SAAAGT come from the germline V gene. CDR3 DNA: TGTGCCAGCTCCGGCGGGGGGGTCACAGATACGCAGTATTTT. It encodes CASSGGGVTDTQYF.

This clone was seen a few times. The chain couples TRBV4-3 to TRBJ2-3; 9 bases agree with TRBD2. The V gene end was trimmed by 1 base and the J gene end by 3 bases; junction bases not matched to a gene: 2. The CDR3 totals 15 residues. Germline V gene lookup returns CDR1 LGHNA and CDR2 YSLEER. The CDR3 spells CASSQGTSETDTQYF. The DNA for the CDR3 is TGCGCCAGCAGCCAAGGGACTAGCGAAACAGATACGCAGTATTTT.

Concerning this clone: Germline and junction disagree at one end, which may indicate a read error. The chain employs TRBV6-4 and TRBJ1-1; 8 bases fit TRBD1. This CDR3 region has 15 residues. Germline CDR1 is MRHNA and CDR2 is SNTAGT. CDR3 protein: CAGSVNGQGNTEAFF. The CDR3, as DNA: TGTGCCGGCAGCGTTAACGGACAGGGGAACACTGAAGCTTTCTTT.

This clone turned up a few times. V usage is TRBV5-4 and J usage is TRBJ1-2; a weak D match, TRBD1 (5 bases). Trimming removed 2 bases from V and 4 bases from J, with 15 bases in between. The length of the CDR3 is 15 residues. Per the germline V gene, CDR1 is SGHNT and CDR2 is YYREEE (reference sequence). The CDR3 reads CASSFRQNLTYGYTF. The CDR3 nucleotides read TGTGCCAGCAGCTTCCGACAGAACTTAACCTATGGCTACACCTTC.

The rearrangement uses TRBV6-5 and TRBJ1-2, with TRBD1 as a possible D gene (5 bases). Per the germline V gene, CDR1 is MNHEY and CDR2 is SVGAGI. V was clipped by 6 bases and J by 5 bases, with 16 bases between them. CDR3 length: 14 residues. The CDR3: CASRSRVQHYGYTF. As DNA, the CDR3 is TGTGCCAGCAGGTCCAGGGTACAGCATTATGGCTACACCTTC.